A single sample is the source of the 7 T cell receptor beta chains below, sequenced in a study of post-analysis software for immune sequencing data. Study-wide findings and caveats: The study found TRBV5-6, TRBV5-1 and TRBV20-1 among four to six TRBV segments more frequent in patients than controls.

Their antigen targets remain unknown. cDNA libraries for TCR beta contained unique molecular identifiers. Each CDR3 protein gets one entry after TCRdb re-called the PCR reads with MiXCR. Of roughly 670,000 distinct CDR3 sequences in the sample, 59% were seen once. The sample consisted of blood. These receptors were obtained from a girl aged 2-10 years with multiple sclerosis.

This rearrangement joins TRBV15 to TRBJ2-5; 9 bases are a match to TRBD2. CDR1 and CDR2 from the germline V gene are LNHNV and YYDKDF (reference sequence). The CDR3 is 17 residues long. J gave up 5 bases and V 3 bases, and 13 bases lay outside the gene matches. Written as DNA, the CDR3 is TGTGCCACCAGCAGGCCGTCGACTAGCGGTAACAAGGAGACCCAGTACTTC. It translates to CATSRPSTSGNKETQYF.

This clonotype was observed a few times. The V gene is TRBV12-3 or TRBV12-4, the J gene TRBJ2-1; 10 bases match TRBD2. The CDR3 has 17 residues. Unmatched junction bases numbered 6, after V lost 4 bases and J lost 0 bases. The CDR3 DNA sequence: TGTGCCAGCAGTTCGCTAGCGGGAGCGAGCTCCTACAATGAGCAGTTCTTC. Protein: CASSSLAGASSYNEQFF.

This rearrangement joins TRBV6-4 to TRBJ2-1, with TRBD2 matching 7 bases. With V trimmed by 0 bases and J by 6 bases, 8 bases remained unmatched. The CDR3 consists of 16 residues. Per the germline V gene, CDR1 is MRHNA and CDR2 is SNTAGT. The CDR3 reads CASSDSGAGSPNEQFF. The CDR3 nucleotides read TGTGCCAGCAGTGACTCGGGAGCGGGGAGCCCCAATGAGCAGTTCTTC.

V usage is TRBV29-1 and J usage is TRBJ2-5; 7 positions agree with TRBD2. Germline V gene sequence: CDR1 SQVTM, CDR2 ANQGSEA. Trimming at V came to 4 bases and at J to 7 bases, leaving 12 bases not matched to a gene. The CDR3 sequence is 14 residues long. The CDR3 sequence: CSVGLSGNSRTQYF. As DNA, the CDR3 is TGCAGCGTTGGTTTGAGCGGGAACTCTCGGACCCAGTACTTC.

This clonotype was found a few times. The V and J genes are TRBV20-1 and TRBJ2-1, with D maybe TRBD2 (5 bases). V was cut by 6 bases and J by 7 bases, with 16 bases left in between. The CDR3 has 13 residues. The germline V gene has CDR1 DFQATT and CDR2 SNEGSKA (reference sequence). The chain's CDR3 is CSAPASIGNEQFF. The CDR3 DNA reads as TGCAGTGCCCCGGCTAGCATAGGAAATGAGCAGTTCTTC.

The V call is TRBV5-1, the J call TRBJ2-1; D perhaps matches TRBD2 (6 bases). The CDR3 runs to 14 residues. Germline V gives CDR1 SGHRS, CDR2 YFSETQ. The germline V and J ends were trimmed by 4 bases and 7 bases, with 15 bases remaining between them. In nucleotides, the CDR3 is TGCGCCAGCAGCGTACCCCTAAGCGGGAATGAGCAGTTCTTC. Its translation: CASSVPLSGNEQFF.

V is TRBV29-1 and J is TRBJ1-2, with D perhaps TRBD1 (6 bases). The CDR3 length is 17 residues. V was trimmed by 2 bases and J by 4 bases, leaving 23 bases between them. Germline assignment: CDR1 SQVTM and CDR2 ANQGSEA. The CDR3 bases are TGCAGCGTTGAAACCCAGATATTCGGGGGCTCGGGCTATGGCTACACCTTC. Protein sequence: CSVETQIFGGSGYGYTF. Full variable domain (remainder filled in from reference TRBV29-1 and TRBJ1-2): SAVISQKPSRDICQRGTSLTIQCQVDSQVTMMFWYRQQPGQSLTLIATANQGSEATYESGFVIDKFPISRPNLTFSTLTVSNMSPEDSSIYLCSVETQIFGGSGYGYTFGSGTRLTVV.